These 9 T cell receptor beta chains share one sample of origin, sequenced in a study of T cell clusters in autoimmune cytopenias. Multiplex touch-down PCR amplified TRB using TRB-A and TRB-B pools in one tube. Using the multiplex PCR reads, TCRdb records one entry per CDR3 protein without DNA. The specimen's table records roughly 6,900 distinct CDR3 sequences. TRB amplification used around 260 ng of peripheral blood genomic DNA. These same data were also listed under a study on T cell repertoires in aging, cancer and after chemotherapy.

Sequenced: peripheral blood. All receptors come from a human donor in good health.

Its frequency marks this clonotype as medium-sized (0.01 to 0.1%). The rearrangement joins TRBV19 to TRBJ2-7; TCRdb picks TRBD1, but there is no DNA to check that call. This CDR3 is 12 amino acids long. Germline CDR1 and CDR2: LNHDA and SQIVND (reference sequence). This CDR3 is CASSIGGNEQYF.

The V and J genes are TRBV19 and TRBJ1-1. Germline V gene lookup returns CDR1 LNHDA and CDR2 SQIVND (reference sequence). This CDR3 spans 16 amino acids. CDR3: CASSMRAEIFGTEAFF.

Frequency places this clonotype as medium-sized. The chain carries TRBV6-6 and TRBJ2-1. The CDR3 length is 11 residues. Per the germline V gene, CDR1 is MNHNY and CDR2 is SVGAGI (reference sequence). This CDR3 is CASTDYNEQFF.

This clonotype ranks as large in terms of frequency. V gene TRBV11-1 combines with J gene TRBJ2-3; TCRdb outputs TRBD1, but without DNA this stays unchecked. Germline-derived CDR1 and CDR2 are SGHAT and FQDESV (reference sequence). The CDR3 consists of 14 residues. The CDR3 protein is CASSSRTGTDTQYF.

Measured by frequency, this clonotype is medium-sized (0.01 to 0.1%). CDR3 in amino acids: CASSPRSRAPGYGYTF. The chain links TRBV11-1 to TRBJ1-2. CDR3 length: 16 amino acids. Germline-derived CDR1 and CDR2 are SGHAT and FQDESV (reference sequence).

The rearrangement links TRBV6-6 to TRBJ2-7; TCRdb returns TRBD2, unconfirmable since there is no DNA. Germline V lookup: CDR1 MNHNY, CDR2 SVGAGI (reference sequence). The CDR3 is made up of 19 amino acids. CDR3 in amino acids: CASSSTPEGERRRTYEQYF.

CDR3 sequence reads: CASRQGSNNEKLFF. The chain employs TRBV12-3 or TRBV12-4 and TRBJ1-4; TCRdb's D call, TRBD1, is unchecked because there is no DNA. The CDR3 extends over 14 amino acids.

Its frequency marks this clonotype as medium-sized. The chain carries TRBV6-2 or TRBV6-3 and TRBJ2-1; TCRdb's D call of TRBD1 is untestable without DNA. Germline loops: CDR1 MNHEY, CDR2 SVGEGT. There are 14 residues in the CDR3. This CDR3 is CASSGQGQHNEQFF.

This clonotype counts as medium-sized by frequency. CDR3 loop: CASSFGLGQGGEQYF. The V call is TRBV5-5, the J call TRBJ2-7; TCRdb returns TRBD1, unconfirmable since there is no DNA. The CDR3 consists of 15 residues. Germline assignment: CDR1 SGHKS and CDR2 YYEKEE (reference sequence).